This is a list of T cell receptor beta chains from one sample in a study of cytomegalovirus exposure and HLA in healthy donors. TCRdb keeps only in-frame clones here, not all; method: immunoSEQ multiplex PCR. The sample contains approximately 90,000 clones, roughly 76% of which appear only once. The sample was PBMCs. Receptors were obtained from a male donor in good health and CMV-seronegative. Each CDR3 is given with its conserved first and last residue. The D gene is left open where the match is weak. Only part of the rows carry a size: once, few, many, or a class if the clone is expanded.

V gene: TRBV11-2
J gene: TRBJ2-7
clone size: NA
D gene: TRBD2
CDR3 protein: CASSLELAGGNHEQYF
CDR3 DNA: TGTGCCAGCAGCTTAGAGCTAGCGGGAGGTAACCACGAGCAGTACTTC

V gene: TRBV28
J gene: TRBJ1-1
clone size: NA
D gene: NA
CDR3 protein: CASSLLDRMNTEAFF
CDR3 DNA: TGTGCCAGCAGTTTACTAGACAGGATGAACACTGAAGCTTTCTTT

V gene: TRBV9
J gene: TRBJ2-7
clone size: NA
D gene: TRBD1
CDR3 protein: CASSVGGGETGEFSGYEQYF
CDR3 DNA: TGTGCCAGCAGCGTAGGAGGGGGCGAGACAGGGGAATTCTCAGGTTACGAGCAGTACTTC

V gene: TRBV19
J gene: TRBJ1-4
clone size: few
D gene: NA
CDR3 protein: CASESREREKLFF
CDR3 DNA: TGTGCCAGTGAAAGCAGGGAACGTGAAAAACTGTTTTTT

V gene: TRBV29-1
J gene: TRBJ1-2
clone size: once
D gene: NA
CDR3 protein: CSVEDQGKSYTF
CDR3 DNA: TGCAGCGTTGAAGATCAGGGAAAAAGCTACACCTTC

V gene: TRBV7-9
J gene: TRBJ2-1
clone size: few
D gene: TRBD2
CDR3 protein: CASSLALAGHGGEQFF
CDR3 DNA: TGTGCCAGCAGCTTAGCATTAGCGGGCCACGGGGGTGAGCAGTTCTTC

V gene: TRBV9
J gene: TRBJ2-7
clone size: NA
D gene: TRBD2
CDR3 protein: CASSVGGSSYEQYF
CDR3 DNA: TGTGCCAGCAGCGTAGGCGGGAGCTCCTACGAGCAGTACTTC

V gene: TRBV7-9
J gene: TRBJ1-2
clone size: NA
D gene: TRBD1
CDR3 protein: CASSGWDREHYGYTF
CDR3 DNA: TGTGCCAGCAGCGGATGGGACAGGGAGCACTATGGCTACACCTTC

V gene: TRBV28
J gene: TRBJ1-6
clone size: NA
D gene: TRBD1
CDR3 protein: CASSSRPGTGHSEYNSPLHF
CDR3 DNA: TGTGCCAGCAGTTCACGTCCCGGGACAGGGCACTCAGAATATAATTCACCCCTCCACTTT

V gene: TRBV11-1
J gene: TRBJ1-5
clone size: NA
D gene: TRBD1
CDR3 protein: CASSLLGQGRQPQHF
CDR3 DNA: TGTGCCAGCAGCTTATTAGGACAGGGGCGGCAGCCCCAGCATTTT

V gene: TRBV2
J gene: TRBJ1-1
clone size: NA
D gene: NA
CDR3 protein: CASGRGNTEAFF
CDR3 DNA: TGTGCCAGTGGCAGAGGGAACACTGAAGCTTTCTTT

V gene: TRBV5-8
J gene: TRBJ1-1
clone size: NA
D gene: NA
CDR3 protein: CASSLAQGNTEAFF
CDR3 DNA: TGTGCCAGCAGCTTGGCGCAGGGGAACACTGAAGCTTTCTTT

V gene: TRBV29-1
J gene: TRBJ2-2
clone size: few
D gene: NA
CDR3 protein: CSAALRARSGELFF
CDR3 DNA: TGCAGCGCTGCCCTGAGGGCCCGCTCCGGGGAGCTGTTTTTT

V gene: TRBV28
J gene: TRBJ2-7
clone size: NA
D gene: NA
CDR3 protein: CASSASSYGQYF
CDR3 DNA: TGTGCCAGCAGTGCGTCCTCCTACGGGCAGTACTTC

V gene: TRBV10-2
J gene: TRBJ2-6
clone size: NA
D gene: NA
CDR3 protein: CASSEQGPRSGANVLTF
CDR3 DNA: TGCGCCAGCAGTGAGCAGGGCCCTCGTTCCGGGGCCAACGTCCTGACTTTC

V gene: TRBV5-1
J gene: TRBJ2-3
clone size: NA
D gene: NA
CDR3 protein: CASSSGTDTQYF
CDR3 DNA: TGCGCCAGCAGCTCGGGCACAGATACGCAGTATTTT

V gene: TRBV11-1
J gene: TRBJ1-1
clone size: NA
D gene: NA
CDR3 protein: CASSLPTENTEAFF
CDR3 DNA: TGTGCCAGCAGCCTGCCAACAGAGAACACTGAAGCTTTCTTT

V gene: TRBV19
J gene: TRBJ1-2
clone size: NA
D gene: TRBD1
CDR3 protein: CASMGQPPSGYTF
CDR3 DNA: TGTGCCAGTATGGGACAGCCTCCTAGTGGCTACACCTTC

V gene: TRBV28
J gene: TRBJ1-5
clone size: NA
D gene: TRBD1
CDR3 protein: CASSGTGGYQPQHF
CDR3 DNA: TGTGCCAGCAGTGGGACAGGGGGCTACCAGCCCCAGCATTTT

V gene: TRBV5-1
J gene: TRBJ1-2
clone size: NA
D gene: TRBD1
CDR3 protein: CASSPGQGRGVNYGYTF
CDR3 DNA: TGCGCCAGCAGCCCCGGACAGGGAAGAGGGGTTAACTATGGCTACACCTTC

V gene: TRBV18
J gene: TRBJ1-5
clone size: once
D gene: NA
CDR3 protein: CASSPGSEGTPQHF
CDR3 DNA: TGTGCCAGCTCACCAGGGTCGGAGGGGACTCCCCAGCATTTT

V gene: TRBV7-9
J gene: TRBJ2-5
clone size: NA
D gene: NA
CDR3 protein: CASSLARLGIGGQETQYF
CDR3 DNA: TGTGCCAGCAGCTTAGCTCGTCTCGGGATAGGTGGTCAAGAGACCCAGTACTTC

V gene: TRBV12-5
J gene: TRBJ2-2
clone size: NA
D gene: NA
CDR3 protein: CASGLTLTGNTGELFF
CDR3 DNA: TGTGCTAGTGGTTTGACGCTGACGGGTAACACCGGGGAGCTGTTTTTT

V gene: TRBV20-1
J gene: TRBJ1-2
clone size: NA
D gene: TRBD1
CDR3 protein: CSRRTGAGYTF
CDR3 DNA: TGCAGTCGACGAACAGGGGCTGGCTACACCTTC

V gene: TRBV9
J gene: TRBJ2-2
clone size: NA
D gene: TRBD2
CDR3 protein: CASSPLAGGDTGELFF
CDR3 DNA: TGTGCCAGCAGCCCTCTAGCGGGAGGTGACACCGGGGAGCTGTTTTTT

V gene: TRBV9
J gene: TRBJ1-1
clone size: NA
D gene: NA
CDR3 protein: CASSVGGGSTEAFF
CDR3 DNA: TGTGCCAGCAGCGTAGGCGGGGGAAGCACTGAAGCTTTCTTT

V gene: TRBV2
J gene: TRBJ2-4
clone size: NA
D gene: NA
CDR3 protein: CASSGGIQYF
CDR3 DNA: TGTGCCAGCAGCGGGGGCATTCAGTACTTC

V gene: TRBV5-5
J gene: TRBJ2-7
clone size: NA
D gene: NA
CDR3 protein: CASSSVATASSYEQYF
CDR3 DNA: TGTGCCAGCAGCTCAGTGGCGACTGCTAGCTCCTACGAGCAGTACTTC

V gene: TRBV5-1
J gene: TRBJ1-2
clone size: NA
D gene: NA
CDR3 protein: CASSRIRGSTYGYTF
CDR3 DNA: TGCGCCAGCAGCAGGATCAGGGGATCTACCTATGGCTACACCTTC

V gene: TRBV19
J gene: TRBJ1-2
clone size: NA
D gene: TRBD1
CDR3 protein: CASSIVLQGALPQSGYTF
CDR3 DNA: TGTGCCAGTAGTATAGTCCTTCAGGGGGCGCTCCCCCAATCTGGCTACACCTTC

V gene: TRBV14
J gene: TRBJ1-5
clone size: few
D gene: NA
CDR3 protein: CASRFTGRDQPQHF
CDR3 DNA: TGTGCCAGCAGGTTTACAGGGAGGGATCAGCCCCAGCATTTT

V gene: TRBV2
J gene: TRBJ1-4
clone size: NA
D gene: TRBD1
CDR3 protein: CASKGQGEGVNEKLFF
CDR3 DNA: TGTGCCAGCAAGGGACAGGGGGAAGGGGTTAATGAAAAACTGTTTTTT

V gene: TRBV5-4
J gene: TRBJ1-1
clone size: few
D gene: NA
CDR3 protein: CASSSTGTNTEAFF
CDR3 DNA: TGTGCCAGCAGCTCGACCGGGACTAACACTGAAGCTTTCTTT

V gene: TRBV18
J gene: TRBJ1-1
clone size: once
D gene: NA
CDR3 protein: CASSLQGDTEAFF
CDR3 DNA: TGTGCCAGCTCCCTACAGGGAGACACTGAAGCTTTCTTT

V gene: TRBV5-4
J gene: TRBJ1-5
clone size: NA
D gene: NA
CDR3 protein: CASSYDGNYQPQHF
CDR3 DNA: TGTGCCAGCAGCTATGACGGGAATTATCAGCCCCAGCATTTT

V gene: TRBV7-2
J gene: TRBJ1-2
clone size: NA
D gene: NA
CDR3 protein: CASSLALGTPYGYTF
CDR3 DNA: TGTGCCAGCAGCTTAGCCCTTGGGACACCCTATGGCTACACCTTC

V gene: TRBV7-2
J gene: TRBJ2-7
clone size: NA
D gene: TRBD2
CDR3 protein: CASSLSVSGVTYEQYF
CDR3 DNA: TGTGCCAGCAGCTTATCAGTGAGCGGGGTCACCTACGAGCAGTACTTC

V gene: TRBV9
J gene: TRBJ2-1
clone size: NA
D gene: NA
CDR3 protein: CASSVAYEQFF
CDR3 DNA: TGTGCCAGCAGCGTAGCGTATGAGCAGTTCTTC